This TCR beta chain was identified in a study of blood T cell repertoires in COVID-19. As for the study in general: Samples representing acute and convalescent COVID-19 were sourced from the United States, Italy and Spain. Nucleic acid was either cDNA or gDNA, and it came from T cells, B-cell-depleted T cells, or PBMCs.

The protocol was immunoSEQ multiplex PCR, while the TCRdb copy is restricted to in-frame clones and leaves out a portion. This table holds about 210,000 clones, around 84% found once. This CDR3 contains 15 residues. V was clipped by 2 bases and J by 7 bases, with 12 bases between them. Germline V CDR1 and CDR2: WSHSY, SAAADI. Patients at the Seattle site were enrolled during active infection and followed longitudinally. This receptor was obtained from a woman older than 75 with COVID-19, enrolled during active disease. Specimen: peripheral blood. V usage is TRBV10-2 and J usage is TRBJ1-6; D gene unclear. The CDR3 DNA reads TGCGCCAGCAGTGAGGGTCCCCCTACCAATTCACCCCTCCACTTT. Translating it yields CASSEGPPTNSPLHF.